The 18 T cell receptor beta chains in this list originate from one sample, sequenced in a study of T cells in Graves' hyperthyroidism and ophthalmopathy. What was amplified from RNA transcripts were TCR beta CDR3 regions. Carried out on the TCR CDR3, a first-round RT-PCR used the HTBI primer set. TCRdb processed the multiplex PCR reads anew with MiXCR; each CDR3 protein has one entry. In the table there are about 260,000 distinct CDR3 sequences, around 17% of which are singletons. The sample was blood. The receptors shown here come from a woman aged 18-29 years with Graves' ophthalmopathy.

There are many counts of this clonotype. V gene TRBV7-3 combines with J gene TRBJ2-1, with D hard to call. The CDR3 sequence is 16 residues long. CDR1 SGHTA and CDR2 FQGTGA come from the germline V gene. The V and J ends lost 1 base and 2 bases respectively, with 12 bases between them. The CDR3 coding sequence is TGTGCCAGCAGCTTAAAGGTTTCAGAGACCTACAATGAGCAGTTCTTC. Translating gives CASSLKVSETYNEQFF.

This clonotype was observed once. The chain couples TRBV7-9 to TRBJ1-1; D unresolved. CDR3 size: 15 residues. Trimming cost V 2 bases and J 1 base, with 11 bases left between them. Germline assignment: CDR1 SEHNR and CDR2 FQNEAQ (reference sequence). CDR3 DNA: TGTGCCAGCAGCTTACTTCGCAGTCAGAACACTGAAGCTTTCTTT. This sequence encodes CASSLLRSQNTEAFF.

Many counts were recorded for this clonotype. This chain uses TRBV24-1 with TRBJ2-5; 12 bases map to TRBD1. Germline V gives CDR1 KGHDR, CDR2 SFDVKD. This CDR3 region has 15 residues. V gave up 5 bases and J gave up 5 bases; unmatched junction bases: 5. The CDR3 here is CATSGGTGGRETQYF. For the CDR3, the DNA is TGTGCCACCAGTGGGGGGACAGGGGGCAGGGAGACCCAGTACTTC.

This clonotype has a count of ten or more. The CDR3 loop reads CASAEHRVNTEAFF. The CDR3 bases are TGCGCCAGCGCGGAGCACAGGGTGAACACTGAAGCTTTCTTT. The chain recombines TRBV10-1 with TRBJ1-1; tentatively, D is TRBD1 (6 bases). V was trimmed by 8 bases and J by 0 bases, leaving 13 bases between them. The V gene's germline CDR1 is WNHNN and CDR2 SYGVQD (reference sequence). This CDR3 is 14 amino acids long.

In this sample, this clonotype turned up many times. The chain recombines TRBV19 with TRBJ1-1, with D maybe TRBD1 (5 bases). The CDR3 sequence is 12 residues long. The V and J ends lost 6 bases and 8 bases respectively, with 13 bases between them. The germline V gene encodes CDR1 LNHDA and CDR2 SQIVND (reference sequence). The CDR3 nucleotides read TGTGCCAGTAGCCGGGACGGGCACGAAGCTTTCTTT. Protein product: CASSRDGHEAFF.

This clonotype was detected a few times. One junction end disagrees with the germline gene, perhaps due to a read error. The chain has TRBV7-9 and TRBJ2-7; D call uncertain. This CDR3 spans 12 amino acids. Germline loops: CDR1 SEHNR, CDR2 FQNEAQ (reference sequence). Here the CDR3 DNA reads TGTGCCAGCGGCTTTAGTTCCTACGAGCAGTACTTC. Translation: CASGFSSYEQYF.

This chain joins TRBV20-1 and TRBJ2-1, with D unresolved. Germline V lookup: CDR1 DFQATT, CDR2 SNEGSKA (reference sequence). The V end was cut by 1 base, the J end by 5 bases, with 9 bases between. The CDR3 loop spans 13 amino acids. The CDR3 sequence: CSARGTADNEQFF. Here the CDR3 DNA reads TGCAGTGCTAGAGGGACGGCGGACAATGAGCAGTTCTTC.

This clonotype has a count of ten or more. J is TRBJ1-6 and V is TRBV9; D possibly corresponds to TRBD1 (5 bases). V lost 3 bases, J lost 13 bases, and 14 bases lay in between. The CDR3 has 13 amino acids. Germline assignment: CDR1 SGDLS and CDR2 YYNGEE. The CDR3: CASSGGGRGPLHF. Here the CDR3 DNA reads TGTGCCAGCAGCGGCGGTGGGAGGGGTCCCCTCCACTTT.

On this clonotype itself: One base away lies a much larger clone, so this may be a sequencing read error. This chain joins TRBV6-1 and TRBJ1-5; no reliable D call. The CDR3 has 15 amino acids. Germline-derived CDR1 and CDR2 are MNHNS and SASEGT. Trimming cost V 5 bases and J 1 base, with 12 bases left between them. CDR3: CASSKVGVSNQPQHF. CDR3 nucleotide sequence: TGTGCCAGCAGTAAAGTCGGGGTCAGCAATCAGCCCCAGCATTTT.

This clonotype was observed many times. The chain carries TRBV29-1 and TRBJ1-5; D is unresolved. Between the trimmed V and J ends, which lost 4 bases and 0 bases, there was a span of 10 bases. The CDR3 contains 14 residues. From germline, CDR1 is SQVTM and CDR2 ANQGSEA. The CDR3 nucleotides read TGCAGCGTTGCCGGGAGGGATAGCAATCAGCCCCAGCATTTT. This encodes CSVAGRDSNQPQHF. Supplemented by reference TRBV29-1 and TRBJ1-5, the full variable domain reads SAVISQKPSRDICQRGTSLTIQCQVDSQVTMMFWYRQQPGQSLTLIATANQGSEATYESGFVIDKFPISRPNLTFSTLTVSNMSPEDSSIYLCSVAGRDSNQPQHFGDGTRLSIL.

This clonotype was recorded many times. The chain has TRBV28 and TRBJ2-7, with 12 bases fitting TRBD2. Trimming took 6 bases from V and 4 from J; bases not matched to a gene: 10. In germline, CDR1 is MDHEN, CDR2 SYDVKM. The length of the CDR3 is 16 residues. The DNA of the CDR3 is TGTGCCAGCAGGCCCAGATCCGGACTAGCGGGGTACGAGCAGTACTTC. Its protein is CASRPRSGLAGYEQYF.

The genes are TRBV20-1 and TRBJ2-3, with 9 nucleotides matching TRBD2. CDR1 DFQATT and CDR2 SNEGSKA come from the germline V gene (reference sequence). Trimming removed 6 bases from V and 3 bases from J; junction bases left unmatched: 13. The CDR3 contains 16 residues. The CDR3 loop reads CSATGTSSSLTDTQYF. The CDR3 region has the DNA TGCAGTGCAACCGGGACTAGCTCTTCTCTGACAGATACGCAGTATTTT.

In its sample, this clonotype was seen many times. This CDR3 reads CASSQRRTNQNEQFF. CDR3 DNA: TGTGCCAGCAGCCAGAGGCGGACTAATCAGAATGAGCAGTTCTTC. This chain joins TRBV7-3 and TRBJ2-1, with D possibly matching TRBD2 (6 bases). V lost 5 bases and J lost 7, with 18 bases in between. The germline V gene has CDR1 SGHTA and CDR2 FQGTGA. CDR3 length equals 15 residues.

This clonotype has just a few counts. The rearrangement joins TRBV20-1 to TRBJ1-6; 9 nucleotides match TRBD1. The trim removed 3 bases at V and 14 bases at J, leaving 8 bases unmatched. The CDR3 runs 13 residues. CDR1 DFQATT and CDR2 SNEGSKA come from the germline V gene (reference sequence). CDR3 nucleotides: TGCAGTGCTAGCGGACAGGGGAGATCATCCCTCCACTTT. Its protein is CSASGQGRSSLHF.

This clonotype was counted many times. This chain connects TRBV2 to TRBJ2-2; 12 bases are shared with TRBD2. V lost 6 bases, J lost 3 bases, and 8 bases stayed unmatched. The germline gives CDR1 SNHLY, CDR2 FYNNEI. The CDR3 spans 17 residues. For the CDR3, the DNA is TGTGCCAGCAGCCAACACCGACTAGCGGGGGACACCGGGGAGCTGTTTTTT. It is translated as CASSQHRLAGDTGELFF.

This clonotype was recorded at least ten times. V gene TRBV30 combines with J gene TRBJ1-1; D unclear. This CDR3 is built from 13 residues. Germline CDR1 GTSNPN, CDR2 SVGIG (reference sequence). The ends were cut back, 0 bases at V and 1 base at J, with 6 bases in the middle. The CDR3 coding sequence is TGTGCCTGGAGTGTGGGCCCGAACACTGAAGCTTTCTTT. It is translated as CAWSVGPNTEAFF.

This clonotype was counted at least ten times. The chain employs TRBV6-1 and TRBJ1-1; D possibly corresponds to TRBD1 (6 bases). Trimming took 5 bases from V and 3 from J, leaving 16 bases between them. This CDR3 comprises 15 residues. Looked up from germline, CDR1 is MNHNS and CDR2 is SASEGT. The CDR3 bases are TGTGCCAGCAGTTCGTCAGGGGTCCCTGACACTGAAGCTTTCTTT. As protein: CASSSSGVPDTEAFF.

Turning to this clonotype: A much larger clone lies one base from this, so it may be a read error. The V call is TRBV4-2, the J call TRBJ2-5, with D perhaps being TRBD1 or TRBD2 (6 bases each). The CDR3 runs to 17 residues. Germline V gene sequence: CDR1 LGHNA, CDR2 YNFKEQ. CDR3 protein: CASSQPFQGGLGETHYF. CDR3 nucleotide sequence: TGTGCCAGCAGCCAACCATTCCAAGGGGGGCTGGGAGAGACCCACTACTTC.